This record covers a single T cell receptor (beta chain). Patients had blood sampled at baseline and again on cycle 4 day 1 and cycle 7 day 1. This sample was taken from a study of OX40 agonist ivuxolimab in advanced cancers. Whole-study context: A partial response was reached by three patients: one with hepatocellular carcinoma and two with cutaneous melanoma.

V lost 2 bases to trimming and J lost 5 bases; unmatched junction nucleotides: 5. In germline, CDR1 is MNHEY, CDR2 SVGAGI. The CDR3 is 15 amino acids. The data were produced by immunoSEQ multiplex PCR, yet TCRdb's version contains in-frame clones alone and is incomplete. The table includes about 64,000 clones, around 93% detected once. The sequence came from an adult with an advanced solid tumor such as melanoma, head and neck, liver or kidney cancer. The source material was CD4+ or CD8+ T cells sorted from blood, sampled in a trial of the OX40 agonist ivuxolimab. This chain connects TRBV6-5 to TRBJ1-2; TRBD1 agrees at 10 bases. The CDR3 coding sequence is TGTGCCAGCAGTTACACTAGACAGGGGGCATATGGCTACACCTTC. It yields the protein CASSYTRQGAYGYTF.